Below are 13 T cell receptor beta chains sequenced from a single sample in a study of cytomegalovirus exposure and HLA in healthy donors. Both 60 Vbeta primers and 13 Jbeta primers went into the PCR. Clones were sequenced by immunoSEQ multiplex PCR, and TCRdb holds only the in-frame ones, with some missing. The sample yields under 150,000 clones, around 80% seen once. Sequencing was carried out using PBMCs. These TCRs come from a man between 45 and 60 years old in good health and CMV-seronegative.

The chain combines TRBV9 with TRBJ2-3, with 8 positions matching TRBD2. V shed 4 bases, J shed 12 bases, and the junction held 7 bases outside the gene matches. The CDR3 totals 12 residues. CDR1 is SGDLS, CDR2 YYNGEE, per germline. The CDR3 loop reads CASSQGRGGQYF. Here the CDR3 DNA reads TGTGCCAGCAGCCAAGGCCGGGGGGGCCAGTATTTT.

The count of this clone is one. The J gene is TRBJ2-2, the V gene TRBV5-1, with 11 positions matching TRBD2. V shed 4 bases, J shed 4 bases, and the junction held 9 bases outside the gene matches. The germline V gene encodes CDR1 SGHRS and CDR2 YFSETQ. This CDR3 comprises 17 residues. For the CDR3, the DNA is TGCGCCAGCAGCACGGAAGGGACTAGCGGTAGCACCGGGGAGCTGTTTTTT. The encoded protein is CASSTEGTSGSTGELFF.

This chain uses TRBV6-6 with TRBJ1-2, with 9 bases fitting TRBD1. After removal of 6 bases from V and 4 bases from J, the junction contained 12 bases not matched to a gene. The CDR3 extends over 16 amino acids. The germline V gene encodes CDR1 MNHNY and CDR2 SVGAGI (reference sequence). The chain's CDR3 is CASSRPLRQGGYGYTF. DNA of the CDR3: TGTGCCAGCAGCAGGCCCTTGCGACAGGGGGGCTATGGCTACACCTTC.

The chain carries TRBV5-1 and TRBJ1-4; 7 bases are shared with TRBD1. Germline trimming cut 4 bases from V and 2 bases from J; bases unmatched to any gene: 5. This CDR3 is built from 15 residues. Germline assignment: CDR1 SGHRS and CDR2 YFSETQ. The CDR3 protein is CASSRTGQTNEKLFF. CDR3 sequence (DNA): TGCGCCAGCAGCCGAACGGGACAGACTAATGAAAAACTGTTTTTT.

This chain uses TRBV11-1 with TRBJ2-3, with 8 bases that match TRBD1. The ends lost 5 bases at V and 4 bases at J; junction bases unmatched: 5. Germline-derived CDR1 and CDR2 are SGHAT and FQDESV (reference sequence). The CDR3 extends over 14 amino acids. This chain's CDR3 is CASSDRGRADTQYF. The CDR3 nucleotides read TGTGCCAGCAGCGACAGGGGTCGAGCAGATACGCAGTATTTT.

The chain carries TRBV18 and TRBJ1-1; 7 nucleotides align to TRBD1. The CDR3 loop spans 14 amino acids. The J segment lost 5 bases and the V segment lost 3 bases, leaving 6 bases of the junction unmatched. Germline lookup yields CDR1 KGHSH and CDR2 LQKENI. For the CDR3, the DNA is TGTGCCAGCTCACCGCCGACAGGGCGAACTGAAGCTTTCTTT. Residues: CASSPPTGRTEAFF.

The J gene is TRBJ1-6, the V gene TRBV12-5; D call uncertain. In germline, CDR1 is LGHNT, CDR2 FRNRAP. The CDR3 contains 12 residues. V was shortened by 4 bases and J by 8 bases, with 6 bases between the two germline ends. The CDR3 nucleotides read TGTGCTAGTGGTTCCAACTATTCACCCCTCCACTTT. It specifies CASGSNYSPLHF.

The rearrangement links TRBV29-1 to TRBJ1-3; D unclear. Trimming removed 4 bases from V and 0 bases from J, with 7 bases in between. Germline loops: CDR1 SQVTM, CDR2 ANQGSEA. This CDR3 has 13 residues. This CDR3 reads CSVGHHSGNTIYF. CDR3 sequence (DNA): TGCAGCGTTGGGCACCACTCTGGAAACACCATATATTTT.

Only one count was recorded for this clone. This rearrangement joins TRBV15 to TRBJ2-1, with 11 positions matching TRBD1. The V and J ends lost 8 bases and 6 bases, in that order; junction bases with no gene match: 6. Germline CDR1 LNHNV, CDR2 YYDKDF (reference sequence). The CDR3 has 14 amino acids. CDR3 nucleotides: TGTGCCACCGTGGACAGGGGGCGCCTCAATGAGCAGTTCTTC. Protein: CATVDRGRLNEQFF. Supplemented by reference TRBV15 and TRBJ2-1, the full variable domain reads DAMVIQNPRYQVTQFGKPVTLSCSQTLNHNVMYWYQQKSSQAPKLLFHYYDKDFNNEADTPDNFQSRRPNTSFCFLDIRSPGLGDTAMYLCATVDRGRLNEQFFGPGTRLTVL.

DNA for the CDR3: TGTGCCAGCAGCATTCGACTAGCGGGGGTCACAGATACGCAGTATTTT. This codes for CASSIRLAGVTDTQYF. This chain connects TRBV5-6 to TRBJ2-3; TRBD2 matches at 12 bases. Germline-derived CDR1 and CDR2 are SGHDT and YYEEEE. The junction had 5 bases not matched to a gene; V was cut back by 4 bases and J by 2 bases. The CDR3 consists of 16 residues. Full variable domain (rest looked up from reference TRBV5-6 and TRBJ2-3): DAGVTQSPTHLIKTRGQQVTLRCSPKSGHDTVSWYQQALGQGPQFIFQYYEEEERQRGNFPDRFSGHQFPNYSSELNVNALLLGDSALYLCASSIRLAGVTDTQYFGPGTRLTVL.

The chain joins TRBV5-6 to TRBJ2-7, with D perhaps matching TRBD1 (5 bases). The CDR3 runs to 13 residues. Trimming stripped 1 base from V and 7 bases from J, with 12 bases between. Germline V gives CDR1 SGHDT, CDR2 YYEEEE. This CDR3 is CASSLIQGGEQYF. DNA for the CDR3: TGTGCCAGCAGCTTGATTCAGGGTGGAGAGCAGTACTTC.

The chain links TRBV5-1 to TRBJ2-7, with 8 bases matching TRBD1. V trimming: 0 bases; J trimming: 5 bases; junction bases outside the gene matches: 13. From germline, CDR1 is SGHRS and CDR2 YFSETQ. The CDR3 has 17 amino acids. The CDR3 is CASSLAPQGGVGDEQYF. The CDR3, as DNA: TGCGCCAGCAGCTTGGCCCCACAGGGGGGAGTTGGGGACGAGCAGTACTTC.

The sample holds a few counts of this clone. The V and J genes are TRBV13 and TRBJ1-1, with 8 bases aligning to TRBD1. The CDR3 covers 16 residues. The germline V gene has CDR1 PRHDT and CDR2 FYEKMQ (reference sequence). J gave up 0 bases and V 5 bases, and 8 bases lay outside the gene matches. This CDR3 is CASSQNPGGLNTEAFF. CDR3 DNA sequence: TGTGCCAGCAGCCAGAACCCAGGGGGCCTGAACACTGAAGCTTTCTTT.